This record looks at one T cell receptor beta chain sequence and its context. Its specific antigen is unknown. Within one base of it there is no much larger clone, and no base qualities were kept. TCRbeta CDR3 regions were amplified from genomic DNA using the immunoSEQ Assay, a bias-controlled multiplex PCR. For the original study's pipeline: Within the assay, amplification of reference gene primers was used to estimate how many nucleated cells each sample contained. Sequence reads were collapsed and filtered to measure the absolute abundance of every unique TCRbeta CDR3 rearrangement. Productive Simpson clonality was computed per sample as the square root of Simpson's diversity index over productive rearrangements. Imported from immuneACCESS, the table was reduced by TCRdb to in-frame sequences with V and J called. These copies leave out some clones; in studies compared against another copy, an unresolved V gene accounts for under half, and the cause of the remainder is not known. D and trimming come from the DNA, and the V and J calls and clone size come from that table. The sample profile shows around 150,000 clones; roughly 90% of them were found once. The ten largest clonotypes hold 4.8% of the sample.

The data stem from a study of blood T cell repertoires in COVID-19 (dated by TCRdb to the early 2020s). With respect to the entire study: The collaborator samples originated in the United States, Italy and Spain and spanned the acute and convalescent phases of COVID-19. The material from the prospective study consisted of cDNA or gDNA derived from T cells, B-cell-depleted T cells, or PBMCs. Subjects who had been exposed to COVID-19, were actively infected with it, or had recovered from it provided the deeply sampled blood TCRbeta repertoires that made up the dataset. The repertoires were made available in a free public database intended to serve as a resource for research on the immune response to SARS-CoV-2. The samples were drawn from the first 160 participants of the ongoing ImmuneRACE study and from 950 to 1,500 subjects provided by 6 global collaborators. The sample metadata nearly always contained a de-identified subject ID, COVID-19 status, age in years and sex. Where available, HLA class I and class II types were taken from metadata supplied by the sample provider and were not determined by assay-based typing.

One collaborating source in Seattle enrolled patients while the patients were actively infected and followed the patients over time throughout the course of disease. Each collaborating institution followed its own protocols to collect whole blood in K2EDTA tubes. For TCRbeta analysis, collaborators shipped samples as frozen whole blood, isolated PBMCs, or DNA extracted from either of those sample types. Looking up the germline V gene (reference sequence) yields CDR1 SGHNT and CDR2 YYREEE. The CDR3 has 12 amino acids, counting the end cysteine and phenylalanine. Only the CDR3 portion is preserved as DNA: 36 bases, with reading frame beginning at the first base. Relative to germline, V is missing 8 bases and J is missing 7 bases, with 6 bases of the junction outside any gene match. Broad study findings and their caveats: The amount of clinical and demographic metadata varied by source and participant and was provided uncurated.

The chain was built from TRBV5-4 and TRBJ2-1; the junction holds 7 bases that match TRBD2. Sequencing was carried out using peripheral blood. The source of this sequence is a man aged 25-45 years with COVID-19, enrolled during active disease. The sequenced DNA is TGTGCCAGTGCGGGAGACTGGAATGAGCAGTTCTTC. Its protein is CASAGDWNEQFF.